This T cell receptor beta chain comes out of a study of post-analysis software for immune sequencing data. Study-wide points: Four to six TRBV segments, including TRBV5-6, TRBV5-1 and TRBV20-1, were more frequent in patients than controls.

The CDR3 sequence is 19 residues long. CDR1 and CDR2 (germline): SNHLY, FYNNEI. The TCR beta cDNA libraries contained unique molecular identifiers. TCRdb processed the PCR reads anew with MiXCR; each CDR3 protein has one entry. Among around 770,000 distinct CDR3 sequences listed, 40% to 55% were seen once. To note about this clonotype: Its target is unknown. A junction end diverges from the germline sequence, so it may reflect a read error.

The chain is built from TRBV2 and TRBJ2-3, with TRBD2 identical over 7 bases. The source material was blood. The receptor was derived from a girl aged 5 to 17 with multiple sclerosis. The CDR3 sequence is CVSSEPLIVRETSTDTQYF. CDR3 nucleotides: TGTGTCAGCAGTGAACCCTTGATTGTGCGGGAGACTAGCACAGATACGCAGTATTTT.